This entry lists 23 T cell receptor beta chains sequenced from one sample in a study of cytomegalovirus exposure and HLA in healthy donors. Amplification used 60 Vbeta primers and 13 Jbeta primers. Sequencing was performed with immunoSEQ multiplex PCR; in TCRdb, only in-frame clones are kept and a portion is missing. Altogether around 170,000 clones are present, 70% to 80% being singletons, with the ten largest covering over 1.1%. Sequenced input: PBMCs. These receptor sequences come from a male donor in good health and CMV-seronegative.

V usage is TRBV11-2 and J usage is TRBJ1-3; D unclear. In germline, CDR1 is SGHAT, CDR2 FQNNGV. V was cut by 6 bases and J by 0 bases, with 9 bases left in between. The CDR3 length is 14 residues. The CDR3 sequence: CASRLPGSGNTIYF. The CDR3 nucleotides read TGTGCCAGCAGGCTCCCCGGCTCTGGAAACACCATATATTTT.

This chain links TRBV9 with TRBJ2-7; 8 nucleotides align to TRBD1. The CDR3 runs 14 residues. The ends lost 0 bases at V and 3 bases at J; junction bases unmatched: 2. Germline CDR1 is SGDLS and CDR2 is YYNGEE. This chain's CDR3 is CASSVGDRNYEQYF. The CDR3, as DNA: TGTGCCAGCAGCGTAGGGGACAGGAACTACGAGCAGTACTTC.

This chain links TRBV11-2 with TRBJ2-1; 11 bases map to TRBD1. Germline loops: CDR1 SGHAT, CDR2 FQNNGV. CDR3 length equals 17 residues. V lost 1 base to trimming and J lost 5 bases; unmatched junction nucleotides: 7. CDR3 DNA: TGTGCCAGCAGCTTAGTCTCATGGGACAGGGGGGACAATGAGCAGTTCTTC. Its protein is CASSLVSWDRGDNEQFF.

The chain couples TRBV7-9 to TRBJ1-2; 10 bases are a match to TRBD1. The CDR3 is made up of 14 amino acids. Germline V gene data show CDR1 as SEHNR and CDR2 as FQNEAQ (reference sequence). V trimming: 5 bases; J trimming: 8 bases; junction bases outside the gene matches: 8. CDR3 DNA sequence: TGTGCCAGCAGCGCAGGGACAGGGGCGTGGGGCTACACCTTC. Translated, it gives CASSAGTGAWGYTF. The complete variable domain, with remaining parts taken from reference TRBV7-9 and TRBJ1-2, reads DTGVSQNPRHKITKRGQNVTFRCDPISEHNRLYWYRQTLGQGPEFLTYFQNEAQLEKSRLLSDRFSAERPKGSFSTLEIQRTEQGDSAMYLCASSAGTGAWGYTFGSGTRLTVV.

V is TRBV4-3 and J is TRBJ2-2; no definite D call. V lost 0 bases to trimming and J lost 1 base, with 6 bases between them. The CDR3 covers 15 residues. Germline assignment: CDR1 LGHNA and CDR2 YSLEER. The CDR3 protein is CASSQDLVNTGELFF. The CDR3 DNA is TGCGCCAGCAGCCAAGATTTAGTGAACACCGGGGAGCTGTTTTTT.

This sequence joins TRBV7-2 and TRBJ2-3; a weak D match, TRBD2 (5 bases). Germline assignment: CDR1 SGHTA and CDR2 FQGNSA. The CDR3 spans 13 residues. Deletions cut 2 bases from V and 4 bases from J, with 7 bases between. CDR3 protein: CASSLLAPDTQYF. In DNA form, the CDR3 reads TGTGCCAGCAGCTTACTAGCTCCAGATACGCAGTATTTT.

The chain joins TRBV16 to TRBJ2-3, with TRBD1 matching over 7 bases. Germline V gene lookup returns CDR1 KGHSY and CDR2 FQNENV. V was pared by 5 bases and J by 3 bases, with 8 bases of the junction left unmatched. This CDR3 region has 15 residues. DNA for the CDR3: TGTGCCAGCAGCGTCCGGGACAGTAGGACAGATACGCAGTATTTT. This translates into CASSVRDSRTDTQYF.

This clone was counted only a few times. J is TRBJ1-4 and V is TRBV4-3, with unresolved D. The CDR3 has 13 residues. The ends were cut back, 1 base at V and 11 bases at J, with 11 bases in the middle. Germline V gene lookup returns CDR1 LGHNA and CDR2 YSLEER. The CDR3 reads CASSQGLSGKLFF. The CDR3 DNA follows: TGCGCCAGCAGCCAAGGACTGTCGGGGAAACTGTTTTTT.

The chain links TRBV28 to TRBJ1-5; a weak D match, TRBD1 (6 bases). Germline V lookup: CDR1 MDHEN, CDR2 SYDVKM. This CDR3 region has 15 residues. Trimming left V 3 bases short and J 11 bases short, with 20 bases between. Here the CDR3 DNA reads TGTGCCAGCAGTTTTAGGGGGGGGGCTCCGGTGGCCCAGCATTTT. It codes for CASSFRGGAPVAQHF.

The chain links TRBV4-1 to TRBJ2-1, with D unresolved. Germline loops: CDR1 MGHRA, CDR2 YSYEKL. Trimming took 3 bases from V and 8 from J, leaving 17 bases between them. The length of the CDR3 is 15 residues. CDR3 residues: CASSHKITDTDEQFF. The CDR3 DNA reads TGCGCCAGCAGCCACAAAATAACCGATACGGATGAGCAGTTCTTC.

On this clone: One end of the junction is discordant with germline, which a read error may explain. The chain carries TRBV19 and TRBJ1-1; 7 bases are a match to TRBD1. The length of the CDR3 is 15 residues. Germline V gives CDR1 LNHDA, CDR2 SQIVND (reference sequence). CDR3 loop: CASIGQGKGGTEAFF. In nucleotides, the CDR3 is TGTGCCAGTATTGGGCAGGGCAAAGGGGGCACTGAGGCTTTCTTT.

The gene calls are TRBV4-2 and TRBJ1-2, with 9 bases aligning to TRBD1. The CDR3 loop spans 16 amino acids. Per the germline V gene, CDR1 is LGHNA and CDR2 is YNFKEQ. J lost 2 bases, V lost 2 bases, and 6 bases had no gene match. The DNA of the CDR3 is TGTGCCAGCAGCCAATCTCGGACAGGGGAAAACTATGGCTACACCTTC. Residues: CASSQSRTGENYGYTF.

V and J are TRBV27 and TRBJ1-6; 7 bases are a match to TRBD1. Germline V gene data show CDR1 as MNHEY and CDR2 as SMNVEV (reference sequence). V shed 0 bases, J shed 9 bases, and the junction held 8 bases outside the gene matches. The CDR3 covers 16 residues. The CDR3 loop is CASSLSTQGTGSPLHF. CDR3 coding DNA: TGTGCCAGCAGTTTATCGACACAGGGGACGGGTTCACCCCTCCACTTT.

The V gene is TRBV27, the J gene TRBJ2-1; perhaps TRBD2 as D (5 bases). CDR1 MNHEY and CDR2 SMNVEV come from the germline V gene (reference sequence). CDR3 size: 12 residues. The germline V and J ends were trimmed by 2 bases and 14 bases, with 13 bases remaining between them. The DNA of the CDR3 is TGTGCCAGCAGTTTAGGGAGCGGAAGGGAGTTCTTC. Encoded protein: CASSLGSGREFF.

The count of this clone is one. The rearrangement links TRBV25-1 to TRBJ1-4; TRBD1 matches 7 bases. Germline V gene sequence: CDR1 MGHDK, CDR2 SYGVNS. The CDR3 runs 15 residues. The J segment lost 3 bases and the V segment lost 3 bases, leaving 4 bases of the junction unmatched. This CDR3 is CASSDSGGPNEKLFF. The CDR3 DNA is TGTGCCAGCAGTGATTCAGGGGGACCTAATGAAAAACTGTTTTTT.

The chain couples TRBV4-1 to TRBJ1-5, with 7 bases lining up with TRBD1. The CDR3 covers 15 residues. Germline V lookup: CDR1 MGHRA, CDR2 YSYEKL. V was clipped by 2 bases and J by 5 bases; unmatched bases: 6. The CDR3 is CASSQTGQPHQPQHF. CDR3 nucleotide sequence: TGCGCCAGCAGCCAAACGGGACAGCCTCATCAGCCCCAGCATTTT.

This rearrangement joins TRBV6-5 to TRBJ2-7; TRBD1 might be the D (6 bases). V lost 2 bases and J lost 2, with 13 bases in between. Germline values: CDR1 MNHEY, CDR2 SVGAGI. This CDR3 is built from 15 residues. The CDR3 DNA reads as TGTGCCAGCAGTTACGGGGCAGGGGCCGCCTACGAGCAGTACTTC. As protein: CASSYGAGAAYEQYF.

This clone was seen more than once but under ten times. The gene calls are TRBV5-1 and TRBJ2-1; D is perhaps TRBD2 (5 bases). V dropped 0 bases and J dropped 0 bases, with 7 bases sitting between them. Germline V gene data show CDR1 as SGHRS and CDR2 as YFSETQ. The CDR3 loop spans 15 amino acids. CDR3 sequence reads: CASSLEGSSYNEQFF. The CDR3 DNA reads TGCGCCAGCAGCTTGGAAGGGAGCTCCTACAATGAGCAGTTCTTC.

The chain combines TRBV5-6 with TRBJ1-4, with D tentatively TRBD1 (6 bases). V was clipped by 2 bases and J by 5 bases, with 10 bases between them. The CDR3 length is 14 residues. The germline V gene encodes CDR1 SGHDT and CDR2 YYEEEE. The CDR3 sequence: CASSFGQGNEKLFF. As DNA, the CDR3 is TGTGCCAGCAGCTTCGGGCAGGGGAATGAAAAACTGTTTTTT.

Only a few counts were recorded for this clone. V gene TRBV4-1 combines with J gene TRBJ2-7, with a possible D match to TRBD2 (7 bases). V was cut by 6 bases and J by 0 bases, with 15 bases left in between. The germline V gene encodes CDR1 MGHRA and CDR2 YSYEKL. The CDR3 has 15 residues. CDR3 in amino acids: CASRGGLAHSYEQYF. In DNA form, the CDR3 reads TGCGCCAGCAGGGGGGGGCTAGCGCACTCCTACGAGCAGTACTTC.

The V and J genes are TRBV2 and TRBJ2-2; TRBD1 matches at 7 bases. This CDR3 region has 16 residues. The J segment lost 2 bases and the V segment lost 8 bases, leaving 11 bases of the junction unmatched. Germline V gene lookup returns CDR1 SNHLY and CDR2 FYNNEI. Here the CDR3 reads CASSTGRGGNTGELFF. The CDR3 region has the DNA TGTGCCAGCTCGACAGGGAGAGGGGGCAACACCGGGGAGCTGTTTTTT.

This clone was seen only once. The chain uses TRBV28 and TRBJ2-5, with 7 positions matching TRBD1. Matching the DNA end better, TRBJ2-7 makes the J call doubtful. CDR1 and CDR2 (germline): MDHEN, SYDVKM. The CDR3 spans 13 residues. This chain's CDR3 is CASSPPGQYEQYF. DNA for the CDR3: TGTGCCAGCAGTCCCCCGGGACAGTACGAGCAGTACTTC.

The CDR3 region has the DNA TGTGCCAGCAGCGTAGCCGTTCGATCCGGGGCAGGGGGCAATGAGCAGTTCTTC. As protein: CASSVAVRSGAGGNEQFF. This chain joins TRBV9 and TRBJ2-1; 7 bases are shared with TRBD1. The trim removed 0 bases at V and 6 bases at J, leaving 15 bases unmatched. The CDR3 is 18 amino acids. Germline CDR1 SGDLS, CDR2 YYNGEE.